This TCR beta chain was recovered during a study of blood T cell repertoires in COVID-19. Study-wide context: Samples of COVID-19 (acute and convalescent) were obtained from the United States, Italy and Spain.

Enrollees, roughly 18 to 89 years old, lived in roughly 24 US areas. Participant-given clinical history determined each cohort assignment. Authors' processing steps: Amplification with reference gene primers provided the estimates of nucleated cell counts. Libraries were prepared by immunoSEQ multiplex PCR; TCRdb keeps only in-frame clonotypes and omits some of them. The DNA gave D and trimming, while V, J and clone size come from that table. The repertoire holds about 200,000 clones, with about 85% as singletons. The germline V gene has CDR1 LGHNT and CDR2 FRNRAP. The CDR3 has 18 amino acids. V was pared by 3 bases and J by 3 bases, with 23 bases between.

V and J are TRBV12-5 and TRBJ1-2; D uncertain. This TCR came from a man in his forties or fifties who had recovered from COVID-19. Sequenced sample: PBMCs or T cells enriched from blood (not recorded which). CDR3 nucleotide sequence: TGTGCTAGTGGTTTCACCCACCGTCCTGAGGGCCCCTACTATGGCTACACCTTC. It is translated as CASGFTHRPEGPYYGYTF.